Presented here are 27 T cell receptor beta chains from one specimen sequenced in a study of CD4 T cells in relation to SARS-CoV-2 and coronaviruses. Libraries were prepared by immunoSEQ multiplex PCR; TCRdb keeps only in-frame clonotypes and omits some of them. The profile shows tens of thousands of clones, 70% to 75% of them singletons. Their recognized antigens are unknown. CD4+ T cells from unexposed donors were obtained before the COVID-19 pandemic (2011-2018). After roughly 9 days of culture, CD4+ T cells were isolated. The sample consisted of CD4+ T cells from PBMCs, cultured in vitro. These receptors came from a human donor in good health.

This clone was picked up a small number of times. V is TRBV19 and J is TRBJ2-6, with D tentatively TRBD2 (6 bases). Germline-derived CDR1 and CDR2 are LNHDA and SQIVND (reference sequence). This CDR3 is built from 16 residues. V was cut by 3 bases and J by 4 bases, with 13 bases left in between. The DNA for the CDR3 is TGTGCCAGTAGTATGGGTCGGGGGACCGGGGCCAACGTCCTGACTTTC. Its translation: CASSMGRGTGANVLTF.

The gene calls are TRBV6-4 and TRBJ2-2, with 8 bases lining up with TRBD2. V lost 3 bases, J lost 5 bases, and 5 bases stayed unmatched. CDR1 and CDR2 from the germline V gene are MRHNA and SNTAGT. The CDR3 length is 15 residues. The DNA for the CDR3 is TGTGCCAGCAGTGAGGTAGCGGGAAGTACCGGGGAGCTGTTTTTT. As protein: CASSEVAGSTGELFF.

The J gene is TRBJ1-4, the V gene TRBV28; the D is unclear. Germline V gives CDR1 MDHEN, CDR2 SYDVKM. Trimming removed 5 bases at V and 0 bases at J, with 10 bases between. This CDR3 region has 15 residues. The CDR3 region is CASSGVEATNEKLFF. Here the CDR3 DNA reads TGTGCCAGCAGTGGGGTGGAAGCAACTAATGAAAAACTGTTTTTT.

J is TRBJ1-5 and V is TRBV5-5; D ambiguous. This CDR3 spans 12 amino acids. Trimming removed 3 bases at V and 5 bases at J, with 6 bases between. The germline CDR1 and CDR2 sequences are SGHKS and YYEKEE (reference sequence). The CDR3 sequence: CASSSIDQPQHF. In DNA, the CDR3 is TGTGCCAGCAGCTCTATCGATCAGCCCCAGCATTTT.

The chain carries TRBV2 and TRBJ1-6, with unresolved D. Germline assignment: CDR1 SNHLY and CDR2 FYNNEI. V gave up 8 bases and J gave up 5 bases, with 19 bases separating them. The CDR3 covers 16 residues. CDR3 residues: CASGKASRGNNSPLHF. CDR3 in DNA: TGTGCCAGCGGTAAGGCATCACGAGGAAATAATTCACCCCTCCACTTT.

This rearrangement joins TRBV10-3 to TRBJ1-1; possible D gene TRBD1, 6 bases. Trimming left V 8 bases short and J 4 bases short, with 14 bases between. This CDR3 spans 13 amino acids. The germline V gene has CDR1 ENHRY and CDR2 SYGVKD. The CDR3 is CAIRQVLATEAFF. CDR3 in DNA: TGTGCCATCCGACAGGTTCTGGCCACTGAAGCTTTCTTT.

The chain has TRBV11-2 and TRBJ1-3; D is ambiguous. V lost 0 bases, J lost 0 bases, and 6 bases lay in between. This CDR3 contains 15 residues. Germline-derived CDR1 and CDR2 are SGHAT and FQNNGV. The CDR3 DNA reads as TGTGCCAGCAGCTTAGATCTTCCCTCTGGAAACACCATATATTTT. Translated, it gives CASSLDLPSGNTIYF. Looking up the rest from reference TRBV11-2 and TRBJ1-3 gives the full variable domain: EAGVAQSPRYKIIEKRQSVAFWCNPISGHATLYWYQQILGQGPKLLIQFQNNGVVDDSQLPKDRFSAERLKGVDSTLKIQPAKLEDSAVYLCASSLDLPSGNTIYFGEGSWLTVV.

The chain employs TRBV9 and TRBJ2-7, with 7 bases identical to TRBD2. CDR1 and CDR2 (germline): SGDLS, YYNGEE. V lost 0 bases, J lost 2 bases, and 5 bases stayed unmatched. The CDR3 is made up of 15 amino acids. The CDR3 protein is CASSVGKRGAYEQYF. The CDR3 coding sequence is TGTGCCAGCAGCGTAGGGAAGCGGGGAGCCTACGAGCAGTACTTC. Full variable domain (outside the CDR3, taken from reference TRBV9 and TRBJ2-7): DSGVTQTPKHLITATGQRVTLRCSPRSGDLSVYWYQQSLDQGLQFLIQYYNGEERAKGNILERFSAQQFPDLHSELNLSSLELGDSALYFCASSVGKRGAYEQYFGPGTRLTVT.

This sequence joins TRBV5-1 and TRBJ1-6; no reliable D call. V lost 0 bases to trimming and J lost 8 bases, with 9 bases between them. The germline V gene encodes CDR1 SGHRS and CDR2 YFSETQ. The CDR3 loop spans 14 amino acids. CDR3 sequence (DNA): TGCGCCAGCAGCTTGGGTGGTAGGGATTCACCCCTCCACTTT. Its translation is CASSLGGRDSPLHF.

This chain links TRBV28 with TRBJ1-6; 7 positions agree with TRBD1. CDR1 is MDHEN and CDR2 is SYDVKM in the germline V gene. V dropped 4 bases and J dropped 8; count of bases not matched to a gene: 11. This CDR3 comprises 16 residues. This chain's CDR3 is CASSSQTGRWDSPLHF. In nucleotides, the CDR3 is TGTGCCAGCAGTTCCCAGACAGGGCGGTGGGATTCACCCCTCCACTTT.

The sample holds a few counts of this clone. The chain uses TRBV27 and TRBJ1-1, with 8 bases fitting TRBD1. The CDR3 is 21 amino acids. Trimming at V came to 5 bases and at J to 1 base, leaving 24 bases not matched to a gene. The germline V gene encodes CDR1 MNHEY and CDR2 SMNVEV (reference sequence). The CDR3 loop reads CASSRLILSRDRIESNTEAFF. For the CDR3, the DNA is TGTGCCAGCAGTCGATTAATTCTTTCCCGGGACAGGATTGAATCGAACACTGAAGCTTTCTTT.

This chain links TRBV6-5 with TRBJ2-7; TRBD2 matches 12 bases. There are 14 residues in the CDR3. Germline CDR1 is MNHEY and CDR2 is SVGAGI. V trimming: 6 bases; J trimming: 0 bases; junction bases outside the gene matches: 0. The CDR3 sequence: CASRTSGSSYEQYF. The CDR3 DNA reads TGTGCCAGCAGGACTAGCGGGAGCTCCTACGAGCAGTACTTC.

V gene TRBV2 combines with J gene TRBJ2-7; 14 bases line up with TRBD2. With 8 bases clipped from V and 3 bases from J, the junction kept 12 bases outside the gene matches. Germline V lookup: CDR1 SNHLY, CDR2 FYNNEI. The CDR3 spans 17 residues. CDR3 coding DNA: TGTGCCAGCCGACCCCCCGGACTAGCGGGGGGACACTACGAGCAGTACTTC. It is translated as CASRPPGLAGGHYEQYF.

This rearrangement joins TRBV5-1 to TRBJ2-1; D ambiguous. V was cut by 1 base and J by 4 bases, with 6 bases left in between. The CDR3 has 13 residues. Germline CDR1 is SGHRS and CDR2 is YFSETQ. The CDR3 bases are TGCGCCAGCAGCTTGTTCGAATACAATGAGCAGTTCTTC. Amino acids: CASSLFEYNEQFF. The variable domain in full, completed from reference TRBV5-1 and TRBJ2-1, reads KAGVTQTPRYLIKTRGQQVTLSCSPISGHRSVSWYQQTPGQGLQFLFEYFSETQRNKGNFPGRFSGRQFSNSRSEMNVSTLELGDSALYLCASSLFEYNEQFFGPGTRLTVL.

This clone was recorded a few times. The rearrangement links TRBV20-1 to TRBJ1-3; TRBD1 matches at 7 bases. Trimming removed 3 bases from V and 2 bases from J; junction bases left unmatched: 4. From germline, CDR1 is DFQATT and CDR2 SNEGSKA (reference sequence). This CDR3 spans 14 amino acids. CDR3 bases: TGCAGTGCTAGTAGGGGGCGGACTGGAAACACCATATATTTT. It is translated as CSASRGRTGNTIYF.

CDR3: CASSLWGRPGEQFF. DNA for the CDR3: TGTGCCAGCAGCTTATGGGGACGCCCGGGTGAGCAGTTCTTC. The chain recombines TRBV7-3 with TRBJ2-1; TRBD1 or TRBD2 may be the D gene (5 bases each). The CDR3 is 14 amino acids. In germline, CDR1 is SGHTA, CDR2 FQGTGA. V was clipped by 2 bases and J by 9 bases, with 14 bases between them.

This sequence joins TRBV7-9 and TRBJ1-4; 8 bases match TRBD1. The germline CDR1 and CDR2 sequences are SEHNR and FQNEAQ (reference sequence). The CDR3 spans 16 residues. V lost 5 bases and J lost 3; bases outside the gene matches: 8. The DNA for the CDR3 is TGTGCCAGCAGCCGAGCAGGGGGCATTGCTAATGAAAAACTGTTTTTT. Translation gives CASSRAGGIANEKLFF.

The chain employs TRBV3-1 (or the pseudogene TRBV3-2) and TRBJ2-1; no definite D call. The CDR3 extends over 17 amino acids. Germline lookup yields CDR1 LGHDT and CDR2 YNNKEL (reference sequence). The ends were cut back, 0 bases at V and 5 bases at J, with 17 bases in the middle. The CDR3 DNA sequence: TGTGCCAGCAGCCAAGAGATCTCCCGCAGGCCAAACAATGAGCAGTTCTTC. Amino acids: CASSQEISRRPNNEQFF.

This chain joins TRBV5-1 and TRBJ1-2; D call uncertain. Germline CDR1 SGHRS, CDR2 YFSETQ. The CDR3 has 14 amino acids. V dropped 4 bases and J dropped 4 bases, with 14 bases sitting between them. In DNA form, the CDR3 reads TGCGCCAGCAGCCTGGGCCTCCTCAGCTATGGCTACACCTTC. This encodes CASSLGLLSYGYTF.

The chain employs TRBV7-7 and TRBJ2-1, with 7 bases matching TRBD1. The CDR3 runs to 15 residues. CDR1 is SSHAT and CDR2 is FNYEAQ in the germline V gene (reference sequence). J gave up 0 bases and V 5 bases, and 4 bases lay outside the gene matches. The CDR3 loop is CASSQTGSSYNEQFF. In nucleotides, the CDR3 is TGTGCCAGCAGCCAGACAGGGAGCTCCTACAATGAGCAGTTCTTC.

The chain uses TRBV18 and TRBJ1-1; tentatively, D is TRBD1 (5 bases). The CDR3 has 13 amino acids. The ends were cut back, 1 base at V and 4 bases at J, with 7 bases in the middle. Germline V gene sequence: CDR1 KGHSH, CDR2 LQKENI. The CDR3 loop reads CASSPRGSTEAFF. CDR3 DNA: TGTGCCAGCTCACCACGGGGGAGCACTGAAGCTTTCTTT. Complete variable domain (other parts from reference TRBV18 and TRBJ1-1): NAGVMQNPRHLVRRRGQEARLRCSPMKGHSHVYWYRQLPEEGLKFMVYLQKENIIDESGMPKERFSAEFPKEGPSILRIQQVVRGDSAAYFCASSPRGSTEAFFGQGTRLTVV.

Here the CDR3 DNA reads TGCGCCAGCAGCTCTGTCACCGGGACAGGGGGCTTCGAGCAGTACTTC. Its translation: CASSSVTGTGGFEQYF. The chain recombines TRBV5-1 with TRBJ2-7, with 12 bases fitting TRBD1. Germline V lookup: CDR1 SGHRS, CDR2 YFSETQ. CDR3 length: 16 amino acids. Trimming removed 3 bases from V and 6 bases from J; junction bases left unmatched: 10.

This clone was recorded a few times. The rearrangement uses TRBV7-3 and TRBJ2-3; unclear D gene. V lost 2 bases and J lost 2, with 5 bases in between. This CDR3 region has 13 residues. CDR1 and CDR2 (germline): SGHTA, FQGTGA. The CDR3 spells CASSLGFTDTQYF. In DNA form, the CDR3 reads TGTGCCAGCAGCTTAGGCTTCACAGATACGCAGTATTTT.

This clone was counted only a few times. The CDR3 is CASSQGAVDSPLHF. CDR3 nucleotide sequence: TGTGCCAGCAGTCAAGGAGCCGTTGATTCACCCCTCCACTTT. This chain links TRBV7-3 with TRBJ1-6, with D unclear. The CDR3 sequence is 14 residues long. Germline CDR1 SGHTA, CDR2 FQGTGA. Trimming removed 6 bases at V and 8 bases at J, with 14 bases between.

The chain joins TRBV6-1 to TRBJ1-6, with 7 bases matching TRBD1. The germline V gene encodes CDR1 MNHNS and CDR2 SASEGT. The CDR3 consists of 18 residues. The junction had 7 bases not matched to a gene; V was cut back by 2 bases and J by 0 bases. The CDR3 nucleotides read TGTGCCAGCAGTGAAAACAGGGGTCTGAGCTCCTATAATTCACCCCTCCACTTT. It specifies CASSENRGLSSYNSPLHF.

This clone was observed a few times. This chain links TRBV9 with TRBJ2-7, with D possibly being TRBD2 (5 bases). Germline V gene lookup returns CDR1 SGDLS and CDR2 YYNGEE. The CDR3 spans 15 residues. Trimming removed 4 bases from V and 4 bases from J, with 18 bases in between. DNA for the CDR3: TGTGCCAGCAGCCCCCGATTGGTGGGAGCTTACGAGCAGTACTTC. Amino acid sequence: CASSPRLVGAYEQYF.

The rearrangement uses TRBV19 and TRBJ1-6; D is unclear. This CDR3 is 16 amino acids long. Germline V lookup: CDR1 LNHDA, CDR2 SQIVND (reference sequence). The V end lost 5 bases, the J end lost 5 bases, and 16 bases lay between the germline ends. CDR3 bases: TGTGCCAGTAGTCCGATCCCCACAAGGGATAATTCACCCCTCCACTTT. Translated: CASSPIPTRDNSPLHF.